The next 20 T cell receptor beta chains were all read from a single sample in a study of shared clonotypes between healthy human individuals. The method was immunoSEQ multiplex PCR; TCRdb's version includes in-frame clones alone and lacks a portion of them. The sample carries over a million clones, roughly 74% recorded once. The sample comprised memory CD4+ T cells from PBMCs. The subset: CD45RA-negative fraction. The receptors stem from a man aged 18 to 30 in good health. Some clones in this sample may be carry-over from other donors' samples.

V gene TRBV5-1 combines with J gene TRBJ2-1; D perhaps matches TRBD2 (5 bases). V was trimmed by 4 bases and J by 0 bases, leaving 11 bases between them. CDR3 length: 15 amino acids. CDR1 is SGHRS and CDR2 is YFSETQ in the germline V gene. CDR3 sequence reads: CASSPDLISYNEQFF. The CDR3 nucleotides read TGCGCCAGCAGCCCGGACTTGATCTCCTACAATGAGCAGTTCTTC.

This clone was seen a handful of times. J is TRBJ2-2 and V is TRBV7-2; D gene unclear. The germline V and J ends were trimmed by 7 bases and 4 bases, with 13 bases remaining between them. The CDR3 is 14 amino acids. Germline-derived CDR1 and CDR2 are SGHTA and FQGNSA. CDR3 in amino acids: CASIRNFGTGELFF. CDR3 in DNA: TGTGCCAGCATCCGGAATTTCGGCACCGGGGAGCTGTTTTTT. Complete variable domain (other parts from reference TRBV7-2 and TRBJ2-2): GAGVSQSPSNKVTEKGKDVELRCDPISGHTALYWYRQSLGQGLEFLIYFQGNSAPDKSGLPSDRFSAERTGGSVSTLTIQRTQQEDSAVYLCASIRNFGTGELFFGEGSRLTVL.

The CDR3 DNA follows: TGTGCCAGCAGGCTCGACGCTACAAAACCCTACGAGCAGTACTTC. Translated, it gives CASRLDATKPYEQYF. The V gene is TRBV2, the J gene TRBJ2-7; D not certain. This CDR3 region has 15 residues. V shed 6 bases and J shed 2 bases, with 17 bases lying between them. CDR1 is SNHLY and CDR2 is FYNNEI in the germline V gene.

CDR3 bases: TGTGCCAGCAGCTTAGATGCAACCACCGCGTTCTTC. Encoded protein: CASSLDATTAFF. This chain connects TRBV7-9 to TRBJ2-1, with no clear D. V gave up 1 base and J gave up 15 bases, with 13 bases separating them. Germline V gives CDR1 SEHNR, CDR2 FQNEAQ (reference sequence). The CDR3 loop spans 12 amino acids. Complete variable domain (other parts from reference TRBV7-9 and TRBJ2-1): DTGVSQNPRHKITKRGQNVTFRCDPISEHNRLYWYRQTLGQGPEFLTYFQNEAQLEKSRLLSDRFSAERPKGSFSTLEIQRTEQGDSAMYLCASSLDATTAFFGPGTRLTVL.

CDR3 sequence: CASSQGTKGEQFF. CDR3 sequence (DNA): TGCGCCAGCAGCCAGGGGACAAAGGGTGAGCAGTTCTTC. The chain employs TRBV5-1 and TRBJ2-1; tentative D call: TRBD1 (6 bases). Germline V lookup: CDR1 SGHRS, CDR2 YFSETQ. The CDR3 length is 13 residues. V was clipped by 4 bases and J by 9 bases, with 14 bases between them.

This clone was recorded only once. The chain has TRBV6-5 and TRBJ2-7; 11 positions agree with TRBD2. Germline assignment: CDR1 MNHEY and CDR2 SVGAGI. V trimming: 2 bases; J trimming: 3 bases; junction bases outside the gene matches: 3. This CDR3 spans 15 amino acids. CDR3 sequence: CASSYRGLADYEQYF. The CDR3 DNA sequence: TGTGCCAGCAGTTACCGGGGACTAGCGGACTACGAGCAGTACTTC.

The rearrangement links TRBV2 to TRBJ1-5; D gene ambiguous. Trimming shortened V by 4 bases and J by 2 bases, and 6 bases separated the two germline ends. CDR3 length: 13 residues. Germline V gene sequence: CDR1 SNHLY, CDR2 FYNNEI. CDR3 nucleotides: TGTGCCAGCAGTGGAGAGGGCAATCAGCCCCAGCATTTT. It specifies CASSGEGNQPQHF. The full variable domain, in which reference TRBV2 and TRBJ1-5 provide the parts outside the CDR3, is EPEVTQTPSHQVTQMGQEVILRCVPISNHLYFYWYRQILGQKVEFLVSFYNNEISEKSEIFDDQFSVERPDGSNFTLKIRSTKLEDSAMYFCASSGEGNQPQHFGDGTRLSIL.

V usage is TRBV5-3 and J usage is TRBJ1-5; TRBD1 is a possible D gene (5 bases). TRBV5-3 carries the ORF label, with uncertain function. CDR3 length: 15 amino acids. The V gene lost 4 bases and the J gene lost 3 bases, with 14 bases spanning the gap. The CDR3 loop is CARSNGTEDNQPQHF. CDR3 in DNA: TGTGCCAGAAGCAATGGGACCGAAGACAATCAGCCCCAGCATTTT.

This clone appeared a single time. The V gene is TRBV5-1, the J gene TRBJ1-5, with a possible D match to TRBD1 (5 bases). The germline V gene has CDR1 SGHRS and CDR2 YFSETQ. The CDR3 is 17 residues long. V dropped 4 bases and J dropped 0 bases, with 17 bases sitting between them. The CDR3 here is CASSTGDGVYSNQPQHF. In DNA, the CDR3 is TGCGCCAGCAGCACCGGGGACGGTGTCTATAGCAATCAGCCCCAGCATTTT.

The chain joins TRBV7-3 to TRBJ2-1; D perhaps matches TRBD1 (7 bases). Trimming removed 5 bases from V and 6 bases from J, with 17 bases in between. Per the germline V gene, CDR1 is SGHTA and CDR2 is FQGTGA. The CDR3 totals 15 residues. CDR3 in DNA: TGTGCCAGCAGCCGGATAGACAGGGAGGTCAATGAGCAGTTCTTC. This sequence encodes CASSRIDREVNEQFF.

The table lists this clone with a few counts. A read error may be the cause here, since a much bigger clone is one base away. The chain carries TRBV30 and TRBJ1-1; tentatively, D is TRBD1 (5 bases). There are 13 residues in the CDR3. The germline V gene has CDR1 GTSNPN and CDR2 SVGIG (reference sequence). The CDR3 loop is CAWMQGFYTEALF. The CDR3 DNA follows: TGTGCCTGGATGCAGGGTTTTTACACTGAAGCTCTCTTT.

The chain employs TRBV19 and TRBJ1-1, with D hard to call. CDR1 is LNHDA and CDR2 is SQIVND in the germline V gene (reference sequence). This CDR3 is 16 amino acids long. V lost 5 bases and J lost 2, with 18 bases in between. In DNA, the CDR3 is TGTGCCAGTAGTCTGGTTTACAGACAAGTTAACACTGAAGCTTTCTTT. It is translated as CASSLVYRQVNTEAFF.

The rearrangement uses TRBV5-1 and TRBJ2-3; D is unresolved. The CDR3 length is 14 residues. Trimming stripped 7 bases from V and 6 bases from J, with 18 bases between. Germline values: CDR1 SGHRS, CDR2 YFSETQ. The CDR3 sequence: CASSRAFSADTQYF. CDR3 nucleotide sequence: TGCGCCAGCTCCCGAGCCTTCAGCGCGGATACGCAGTATTTT.

This chain joins TRBV6-1 and TRBJ2-7, with no clear D. V gave up 6 bases and J gave up 0 bases, with 6 bases separating them. The CDR3 contains 12 residues. Looked up from germline, CDR1 is MNHNS and CDR2 is SASEGT. The CDR3 sequence is CASRSSSYEQYF. The CDR3 bases are TGTGCCAGCAGAAGTAGCTCCTACGAGCAGTACTTC.

This clone was detected a few times. The chain carries TRBV28 and TRBJ2-7; D not resolved. CDR1 is MDHEN and CDR2 is SYDVKM in the germline V gene. V was pared by 5 bases and J by 2 bases, with 13 bases between. The CDR3 length is 14 residues. The CDR3 reads CASSRARRTYEQYF. The CDR3 bases are TGTGCCAGCAGTCGCGCGCGAAGGACCTACGAGCAGTACTTC.

V is TRBV6-5 and J is TRBJ2-2; D is uncertain. The CDR3 sequence is 14 residues long. The germline V and J ends were trimmed by 7 bases and 3 bases, with 12 bases remaining between them. The V gene's germline CDR1 is MNHEY and CDR2 SVGAGI. CDR3 DNA sequence: TGTGCCAGCATCACAGCCAACTACACCGGGGAGCTGTTTTTT. This translates into CASITANYTGELFF.

The chain employs TRBV28 and TRBJ1-3, with D perhaps TRBD1 (5 bases). CDR1 and CDR2 from the germline V gene are MDHEN and SYDVKM. Trimming removed 5 bases at V and 4 bases at J, with 18 bases between. CDR3 length: 16 amino acids. DNA for the CDR3: TGTGCCAGCAGTCCAAGGCAAGGACAAGACGGAAACACCATATATTTT. It codes for CASSPRQGQDGNTIYF.

This clone occurred a few times. The chain uses TRBV19 and TRBJ1-2, with 7 bases that match TRBD1. V was clipped by 2 bases and J by 2 bases; unmatched bases: 17. This CDR3 comprises 19 residues. Germline values: CDR1 LNHDA, CDR2 SQIVND (reference sequence). CDR3 in amino acids: CASSITYLNGQDENYGYTF. The CDR3 bases are TGTGCCAGTAGTATAACTTACCTAAACGGACAGGACGAAAACTATGGCTACACCTTC.

In the case of this clone: This same CDR3 is encoded by further DNA sequences in the sample. The chain has TRBV5-1 and TRBJ2-1; D is possibly TRBD1 (5 bases). This CDR3 comprises 14 residues. The V end lost 3 bases, the J end lost 5 bases, and 12 bases lay between the germline ends. Germline V gene lookup returns CDR1 SGHRS and CDR2 YFSETQ. CDR3 in amino acids: CASSWGGRDNEQFF. CDR3 bases: TGCGCCAGCAGCTGGGGCGGTAGAGACAATGAGCAGTTCTTC.

The V gene is TRBV11-3, the J gene TRBJ2-1; D is ambiguous. V was cut by 1 base and J by 11 bases, with 9 bases left in between. The CDR3 runs to 12 residues. The germline V gene has CDR1 SGHNT and CDR2 YENEEA. CDR3 DNA sequence: TGTGCCAGCAGCTTAGGTGTTGGGAAGCAGTTCTTC. This encodes CASSLGVGKQFF.